Listed here are 20 T cell receptor beta chains from one sample, sequenced in a study of blood T cell repertoires in COVID-19. Clones were read by immunoSEQ multiplex PCR, and TCRdb kept only the in-frame ones, dropping some. The sample records about 160,000 clones, 85% being singletons. Sequenced sample: peripheral blood. The source of these receptors is a human donor with acute or convalescent COVID-19. The donor label of this sample is uncertain.

The chain recombines TRBV11-3 with TRBJ2-7, with 7 bases identical to TRBD1. This CDR3 is built from 14 residues. Per germline, CDR1 SGHNT and CDR2 YENEEA. J was trimmed by 5 bases and V by 0 bases; bases with no gene match: 4. The CDR3 DNA reads as TGTGCCAGCAGCTTAGAGACAGGGTCGGACGAGCAGTACTTC. Protein product: CASSLETGSDEQYF.

The chain joins TRBV11-2 to TRBJ2-7; 7 nucleotides line up with TRBD1. This CDR3 contains 11 residues. With 5 bases clipped from V and 11 bases from J, the junction kept 6 bases outside the gene matches. Germline V lookup: CDR1 SGHAT, CDR2 FQNNGV. The chain's CDR3 is CASSQGQEKYF. The CDR3 nucleotides are TGTGCCAGCAGCCAAGGACAGGAGAAGTACTTC.

The chain uses TRBV30 and TRBJ1-2; 9 bases align to TRBD1. This CDR3 has 15 amino acids. Germline CDR1 and CDR2: GTSNPN and SVGIG (reference sequence). J gave up 4 bases and V 0 bases, and 6 bases lay outside the gene matches. The CDR3 sequence is CAWSVPMTGGYGYTF. Written as DNA, the CDR3 is TGTGCCTGGAGTGTACCCATGACAGGGGGCTATGGCTACACCTTC.

This chain connects TRBV7-9 to TRBJ1-3; D unresolved. The CDR3 extends over 15 amino acids. Germline CDR1 SEHNR, CDR2 FQNEAQ (reference sequence). The ends were cut back, 1 base at V and 2 bases at J, with 9 bases in the middle. The CDR3 loop is CASSLEGRTGNTIYF. The CDR3 DNA sequence: TGTGCCAGCAGCTTAGAAGGGAGAACTGGAAACACCATATATTTT.

This chain joins TRBV27 and TRBJ2-7; maybe TRBD1 (5 bases). Germline lookup yields CDR1 MNHEY and CDR2 SMNVEV (reference sequence). This CDR3 has 13 residues. The V gene lost 6 bases and the J gene lost 2 bases, with 11 bases spanning the gap. The CDR3 here is CASRLGATYEQYF. Here the CDR3 DNA reads TGTGCCAGCAGATTAGGGGCAACCTACGAGCAGTACTTC.

The rearrangement uses TRBV7-9 and TRBJ1-1; 7 nucleotides align to TRBD1. V dropped 2 bases and J dropped 5; count of bases not matched to a gene: 8. Germline CDR1 reads SEHNR; CDR2 reads FQNEAQ (reference sequence). The CDR3 loop spans 15 amino acids. As DNA, the CDR3 is TGTGCCAGCAGCTTACAGGGGGGACGGAATACTGAAGCTTTCTTT. This translates into CASSLQGGRNTEAFF.

As DNA, the CDR3 is TGTGCCAGCAGCGCCAGCGGTCCGAGCTCCTACAATGAGCAGTTCTTC. Translated, it gives CASSASGPSSYNEQFF. This chain uses TRBV9 with TRBJ2-1, with a possible D match to TRBD2 (5 bases). The V gene's germline CDR1 is SGDLS and CDR2 YYNGEE. This CDR3 is built from 16 residues. V gave up 3 bases and J gave up 0 bases, with 13 bases separating them. The entire variable domain, with the rest obtained from reference TRBV9 and TRBJ2-1, is as follows: DSGVTQTPKHLITATGQRVTLRCSPRSGDLSVYWYQQSLDQGLQFLIQYYNGEERAKGNILERFSAQQFPDLHSELNLSSLELGDSALYFCASSASGPSSYNEQFFGPGTRLTVL.

This clone was counted a single time. The V gene is TRBV6-5, the J gene TRBJ2-3; possible D gene TRBD2, 6 bases. V gave up 5 bases and J gave up 6 bases, with 12 bases separating them. The length of the CDR3 is 13 residues. Germline V gives CDR1 MNHEY, CDR2 SVGAGI. The CDR3 DNA sequence: TGTGCCAGCAGTAGGACTGGAGGGGATACGCAGTATTTT. This encodes CASSRTGGDTQYF.

This clone was counted a single time. V is TRBV11-2 and J is TRBJ1-6, with TRBD1 matching over 9 bases. The germline gives CDR1 SGHAT, CDR2 FQNNGV. V trimming: 6 bases; J trimming: 11 bases; junction bases outside the gene matches: 8. The CDR3 has 14 residues. The CDR3 DNA follows: TGTGCCAGCAGGTGGACAGGGGAAAGCACACCCCTCCACTTT. As protein: CASRWTGESTPLHF. The full variable domain, with the rest looked up from reference TRBV11-2 and TRBJ1-6, is EAGVAQSPRYKIIEKRQSVAFWCNPISGHATLYWYQQILGQGPKLLIQFQNNGVVDDSQLPKDRFSAERLKGVDSTLKIQPAKLEDSAVYLCASRWTGESTPLHFGNGTRLTVT.

The chain combines TRBV14 with TRBJ2-7; D possibly corresponds to TRBD2 (6 bases). The CDR3 contains 16 residues. Between the trimmed V and J ends, which lost 6 bases and 3 bases, there was a span of 21 bases. Germline assignment: CDR1 SGHDN and CDR2 FVKESK. Written as DNA, the CDR3 is TGTGCCAGCAGTCAGGGCGGGGTTTACCCCTTCTACGAGCAGTACTTC. It specifies CASSQGGVYPFYEQYF.

This clone occurred a few times. V and J are TRBV7-9 and TRBJ2-7, with D maybe TRBD2 (6 bases). Trimming cost V 1 base and J 4 bases, with 17 bases left between them. The CDR3 sequence is 16 residues long. Germline loops: CDR1 SEHNR, CDR2 FQNEAQ (reference sequence). CDR3 in DNA: TGTGCCAGCAGCTTAGTCGGGCGGGGACCCCGATACGAGCAGTACTTC. Residues: CASSLVGRGPRYEQYF.

The chain has TRBV7-2 and TRBJ1-1; D not resolved. Germline V CDR1 and CDR2: SGHTA, FQGNSA. Trimming removed 5 bases at V and 4 bases at J, with 17 bases between. The CDR3 runs 15 residues. The CDR3 coding sequence is TGTGCCAGCAGCCGCTTGGGTAATTCGGGCACTGAAGCTTTCTTT. As protein: CASSRLGNSGTEAFF.

The chain recombines TRBV30 with TRBJ1-5; 8 bases line up with TRBD1. With V trimmed by 4 bases and J by 7 bases, 9 bases remained unmatched. This CDR3 comprises 14 residues. Germline values: CDR1 GTSNPN, CDR2 SVGIG (reference sequence). The CDR3 nucleotides read TGTGCCTGGACCCAGACAGGGGCCAAACAGCCCCAGCATTTT. Encoded protein: CAWTQTGAKQPQHF. The variable domain in full, completed from reference TRBV30 and TRBJ1-5, reads SQTIHQWPATLVQPVGSPLSLECTVEGTSNPNLYWYRQAAGRGLQLLFYSVGIGQISSEVPQNLSASRPQDRQFILSSKKLLLSDSGFYLCAWTQTGAKQPQHFGDGTRLSIL.

The gene calls are TRBV7-9 and TRBJ2-2; 8 bases map to TRBD1. CDR3 length: 17 amino acids. Germline loops: CDR1 SEHNR, CDR2 FQNEAQ (reference sequence). V dropped 3 bases and J dropped 2; count of bases not matched to a gene: 8. The CDR3 sequence: CASSFGTGLLNTGELFF. CDR3 coding DNA: TGTGCCAGCAGCTTCGGGACAGGTCTTCTTAACACCGGGGAGCTGTTTTTT.

The genes are TRBV13 and TRBJ1-3; D is undetermined. The V gene's germline CDR1 is PRHDT and CDR2 FYEKMQ (reference sequence). V shed 2 bases and J shed 6 bases, with 11 bases lying between them. This CDR3 is 14 amino acids long. DNA for the CDR3: TGTGCCAGCAGCTTAAGGCAGGCCCTAAACACCATATATTTT. This codes for CASSLRQALNTIYF.

This clone was observed a handful of times. Compared with germline, one end of the junction differs, possibly owing to a read error. The J gene is TRBJ2-3, the V gene TRBV4-1; TRBD2 aligns across 10 bases. Germline CDR1 MGHRA, CDR2 YSYEKL. CDR3 length: 17 residues. The CDR3 spells CARSRGGLAGVSDTQYF. CDR3 DNA sequence: TGCGCCCGCAGCCGAGGGGGGCTAGCGGGGGTTTCAGATACGCAGTATTTT.

V usage is TRBV27 and J usage is TRBJ2-7; TRBD2 matches at 7 bases. The CDR3 consists of 18 residues. V shed 3 bases, J shed 0 bases, and the junction held 14 bases outside the gene matches. The V gene's germline CDR1 is MNHEY and CDR2 SMNVEV (reference sequence). The DNA of the CDR3 is TGTGCCAGCAGTTTCCTCCGACTAAACGGGGGGAGCTCCTACGAGCAGTACTTC. The encoded protein is CASSFLRLNGGSSYEQYF.

The chain uses TRBV6-1 and TRBJ2-5; 9 positions agree with TRBD2. Germline V lookup: CDR1 MNHNS, CDR2 SASEGT. The CDR3 is 14 residues long. Trimming at V came to 5 bases and at J to 5 bases, leaving 6 bases not matched to a gene. The CDR3 sequence: CASSSAGGVETQYF. CDR3 sequence (DNA): TGTGCCAGCAGTTCCGCGGGGGGGGTGGAGACCCAGTACTTC.

The chain combines TRBV24-1 with TRBJ2-2; tentative D call: TRBD1 (6 bases). The V end lost 3 bases, the J end lost 6 bases, and 10 bases lay between the germline ends. The germline V gene has CDR1 KGHDR and CDR2 SFDVKD. The CDR3 sequence is 14 residues long. CDR3 residues: CATSDQGTAGELFF. DNA for the CDR3: TGTGCCACCAGTGATCAGGGGACCGCCGGGGAGCTGTTTTTT.

The chain combines TRBV6-4 with TRBJ2-7; D might be TRBD1 (6 bases). The V gene's germline CDR1 is MRHNA and CDR2 SNTAGT. The CDR3 has 18 amino acids. V lost 0 bases and J lost 3, with 21 bases in between. This CDR3 is CASSDSFPTGQPIYEQYF. The CDR3 nucleotides are TGTGCCAGCAGTGACTCTTTCCCTACAGGGCAACCTATCTACGAGCAGTACTTC.